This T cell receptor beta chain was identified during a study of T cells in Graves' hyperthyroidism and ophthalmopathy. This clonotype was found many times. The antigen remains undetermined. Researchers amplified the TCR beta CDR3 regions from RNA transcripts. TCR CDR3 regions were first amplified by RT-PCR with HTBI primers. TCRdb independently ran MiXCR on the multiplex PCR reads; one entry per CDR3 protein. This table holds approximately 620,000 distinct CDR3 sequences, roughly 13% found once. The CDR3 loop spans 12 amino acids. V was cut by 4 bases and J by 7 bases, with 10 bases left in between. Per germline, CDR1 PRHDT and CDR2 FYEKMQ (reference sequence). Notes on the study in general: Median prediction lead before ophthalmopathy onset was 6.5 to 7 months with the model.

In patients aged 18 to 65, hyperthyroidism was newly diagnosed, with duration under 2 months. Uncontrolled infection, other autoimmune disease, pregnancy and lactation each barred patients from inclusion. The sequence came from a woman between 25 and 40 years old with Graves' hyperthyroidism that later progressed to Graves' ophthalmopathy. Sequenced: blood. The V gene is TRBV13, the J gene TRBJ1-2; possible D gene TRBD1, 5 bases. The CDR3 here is CASSSNGGGYTF. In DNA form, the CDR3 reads TGTGCCAGCAGCTCCAACGGGGGTGGCTACACCTTC.